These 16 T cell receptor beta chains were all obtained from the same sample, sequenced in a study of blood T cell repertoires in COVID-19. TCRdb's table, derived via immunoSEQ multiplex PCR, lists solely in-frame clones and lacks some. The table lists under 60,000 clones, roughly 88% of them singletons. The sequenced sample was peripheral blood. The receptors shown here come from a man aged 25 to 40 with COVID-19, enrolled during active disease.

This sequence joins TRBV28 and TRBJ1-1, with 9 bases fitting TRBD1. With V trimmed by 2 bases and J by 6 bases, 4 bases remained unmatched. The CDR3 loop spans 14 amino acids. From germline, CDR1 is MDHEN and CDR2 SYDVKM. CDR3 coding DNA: TGTGCCAGCAGTTTACACAGGGGGCTGGCTGAAGCTTTCTTT. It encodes CASSLHRGLAEAFF.

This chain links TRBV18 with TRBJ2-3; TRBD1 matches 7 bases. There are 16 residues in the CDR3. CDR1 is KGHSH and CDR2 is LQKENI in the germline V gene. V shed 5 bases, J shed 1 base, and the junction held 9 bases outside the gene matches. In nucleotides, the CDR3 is TGTGCCAGCTCATCAAACAGGGGCGCGGGCACAGATACGCAGTATTTT. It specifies CASSSNRGAGTDTQYF.

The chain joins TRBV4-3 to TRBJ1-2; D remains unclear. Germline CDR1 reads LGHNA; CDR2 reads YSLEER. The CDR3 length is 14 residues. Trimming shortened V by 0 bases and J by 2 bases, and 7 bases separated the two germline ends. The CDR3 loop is CASSQDPLNYGYTF. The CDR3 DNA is TGCGCCAGCAGCCAAGATCCCCTAAACTATGGCTACACCTTC.

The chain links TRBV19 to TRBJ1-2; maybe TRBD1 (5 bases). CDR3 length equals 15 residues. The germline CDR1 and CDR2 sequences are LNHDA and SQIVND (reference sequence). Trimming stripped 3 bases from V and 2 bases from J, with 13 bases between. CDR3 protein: CASSIGQGNNYGYTF. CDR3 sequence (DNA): TGTGCCAGTAGTATCGGCCAGGGCAACAACTATGGCTACACCTTC.

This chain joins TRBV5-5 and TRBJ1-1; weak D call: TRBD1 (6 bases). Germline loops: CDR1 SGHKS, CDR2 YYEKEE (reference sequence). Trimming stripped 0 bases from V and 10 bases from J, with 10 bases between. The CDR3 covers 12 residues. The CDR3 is CASSLEQGGAFF. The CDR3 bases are TGTGCCAGCAGCTTGGAACAGGGTGGAGCTTTCTTT.

CDR3 sequence: CASSLTGTTEAFF. CDR3 in DNA: TGTGCCAGCAGCTTAACAGGGACCACTGAAGCTTTCTTT. The chain carries TRBV6-5 and TRBJ1-1; tentative D call: TRBD1 (6 bases). Germline assignment: CDR1 MNHEY and CDR2 SVGAGI. The CDR3 contains 13 residues. Trimming removed 6 bases at V and 4 bases at J, with 12 bases between.

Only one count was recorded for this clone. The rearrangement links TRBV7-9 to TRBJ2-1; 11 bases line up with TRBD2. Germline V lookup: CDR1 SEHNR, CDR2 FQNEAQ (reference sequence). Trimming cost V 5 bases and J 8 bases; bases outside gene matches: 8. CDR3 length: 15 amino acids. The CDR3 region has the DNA TGTGCCAGCAGCCCAACTAGCGGGAGAGTCGATGAGCAGTTCTTC. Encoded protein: CASSPTSGRVDEQFF.

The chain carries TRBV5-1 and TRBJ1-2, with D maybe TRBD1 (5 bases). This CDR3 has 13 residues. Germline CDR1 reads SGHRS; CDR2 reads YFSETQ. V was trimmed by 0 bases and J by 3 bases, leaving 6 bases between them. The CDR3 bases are TGCGCCAGCAGCTTGGGGGGCGACTATGGCTACACCTTC. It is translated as CASSLGGDYGYTF. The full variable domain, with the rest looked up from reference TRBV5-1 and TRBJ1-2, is KAGVTQTPRYLIKTRGQQVTLSCSPISGHRSVSWYQQTPGQGLQFLFEYFSETQRNKGNFPGRFSGRQFSNSRSEMNVSTLELGDSALYLCASSLGGDYGYTFGSGTRLTVV.

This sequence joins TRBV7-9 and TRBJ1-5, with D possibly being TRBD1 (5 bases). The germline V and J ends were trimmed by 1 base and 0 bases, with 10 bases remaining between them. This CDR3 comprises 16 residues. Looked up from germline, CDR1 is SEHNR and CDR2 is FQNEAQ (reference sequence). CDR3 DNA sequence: TGTGCCAGCAGCTTAGTCGTGGGGGGTAGCAATCAGCCCCAGCATTTT. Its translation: CASSLVVGGSNQPQHF.

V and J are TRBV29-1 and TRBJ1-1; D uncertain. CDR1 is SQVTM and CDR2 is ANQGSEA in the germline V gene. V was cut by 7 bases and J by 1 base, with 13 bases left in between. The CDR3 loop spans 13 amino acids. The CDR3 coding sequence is TGCAGCGCCAACCCCCGGGAGAACACTGAAGCTTTCTTT. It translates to CSANPRENTEAFF.

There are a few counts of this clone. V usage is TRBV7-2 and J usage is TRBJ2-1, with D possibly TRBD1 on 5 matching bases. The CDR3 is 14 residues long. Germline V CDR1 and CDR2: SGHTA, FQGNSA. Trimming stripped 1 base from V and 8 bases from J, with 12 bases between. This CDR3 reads CASSLGQLGDEQFF. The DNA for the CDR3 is TGTGCCAGCAGCTTAGGACAGCTTGGGGATGAGCAGTTCTTC.

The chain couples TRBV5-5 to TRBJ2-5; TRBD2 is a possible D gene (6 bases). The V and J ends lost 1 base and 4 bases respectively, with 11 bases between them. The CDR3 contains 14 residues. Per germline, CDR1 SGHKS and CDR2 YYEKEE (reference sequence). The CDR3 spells CASSLRGNGETQYF. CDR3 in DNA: TGTGCCAGCAGCTTGCGCGGGAATGGAGAGACCCAGTACTTC.

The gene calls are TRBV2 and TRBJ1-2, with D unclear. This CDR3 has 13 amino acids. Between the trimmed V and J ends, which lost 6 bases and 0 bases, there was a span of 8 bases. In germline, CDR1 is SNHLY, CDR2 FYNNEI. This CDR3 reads CASRTDSNYGYTF. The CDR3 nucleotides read TGTGCCAGCAGGACTGATTCTAACTATGGCTACACCTTC.

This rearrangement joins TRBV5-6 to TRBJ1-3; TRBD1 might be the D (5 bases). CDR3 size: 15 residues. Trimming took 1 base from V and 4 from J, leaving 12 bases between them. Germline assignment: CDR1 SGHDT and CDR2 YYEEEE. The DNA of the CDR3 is TGTGCCAGCAGCTTGAGGCTAACAGGCGGAAACACCATATATTTT. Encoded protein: CASSLRLTGGNTIYF.

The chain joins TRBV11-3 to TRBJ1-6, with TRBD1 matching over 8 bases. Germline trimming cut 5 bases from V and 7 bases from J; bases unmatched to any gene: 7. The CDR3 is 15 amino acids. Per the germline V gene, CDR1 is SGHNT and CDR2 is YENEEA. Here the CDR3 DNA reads TGTGCCAGCAGCGCCGGGACAGGACGAAATTCACCCCTCCACTTT. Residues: CASSAGTGRNSPLHF.

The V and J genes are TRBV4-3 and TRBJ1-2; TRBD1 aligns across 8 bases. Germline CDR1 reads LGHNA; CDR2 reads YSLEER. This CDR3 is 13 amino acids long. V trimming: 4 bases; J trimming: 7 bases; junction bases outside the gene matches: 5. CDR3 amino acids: CASSPQGDGGYTF. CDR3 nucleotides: TGCGCCAGCAGCCCACAGGGGGATGGTGGCTACACCTTC.